This T cell receptor beta chain originates from a study of identical twins. This clonotype was seen more than once but under ten times. Trimming removed 3 bases at V and 11 bases at J, with 17 bases between. This CDR3 is 14 amino acids long. With no exceptions, donors were healthy Caucasians. Using its own MiXCR run on the 5' RACE reads, TCRdb lists one record per CDR3 protein. The table lists approximately 470,000 distinct CDR3 sequences, approximately 15% of them singletons. These same data were also listed under a study on yellow fever vaccine responses in identical twins.

The sequenced sample consisted of CD4+ T cells sorted from blood. The sequence was collected from a woman aged 18-29 years in good health. The chain recombines TRBV12-3 or TRBV12-4 with TRBJ2-4; D is uncertain. Here the CDR3 reads CASSLSGAGPVQYF. CDR3 nucleotides: TGTGCCAGCAGTTTGTCGGGCGCCGGTCCGGTTCAGTACTTC.